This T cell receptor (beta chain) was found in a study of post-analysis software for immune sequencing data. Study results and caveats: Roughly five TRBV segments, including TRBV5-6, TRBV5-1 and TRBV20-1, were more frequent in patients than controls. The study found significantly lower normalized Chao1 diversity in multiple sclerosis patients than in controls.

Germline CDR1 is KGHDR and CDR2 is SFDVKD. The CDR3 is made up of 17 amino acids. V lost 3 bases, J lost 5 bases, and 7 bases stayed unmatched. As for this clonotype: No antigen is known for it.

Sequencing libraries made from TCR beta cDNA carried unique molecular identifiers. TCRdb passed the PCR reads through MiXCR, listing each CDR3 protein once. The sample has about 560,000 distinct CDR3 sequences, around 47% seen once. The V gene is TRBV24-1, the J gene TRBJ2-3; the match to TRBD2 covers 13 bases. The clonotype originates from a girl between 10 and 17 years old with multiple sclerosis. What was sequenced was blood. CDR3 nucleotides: TGTGCCACCAGTGATCCACGGACTAGCGGGGGTGGAGATACGCAGTATTTT. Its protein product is CATSDPRTSGGGDTQYF.